The rows below give T cell receptor beta chains drawn from one sample of a study of CD8+ T cells in alopecia areata. Only in-frame clones appear in the TCRdb table, and some are missing; sequencing was by immunoSEQ multiplex PCR. The sample lists about 180,000 clones, about 55% occurring once. Sequenced here: CD8+ T cells sorted from blood, sampled at week 24, from a patient treated with tofacitinib. Source of these receptors: a human donor with alopecia areata. Both conserved end residues are part of each CDR3. Each record gives: V gene, CDR3 length, J gene, D gene, clone size, CDR3 protein, CDR3 DNA. The D gene is left open where the match is weak. Rows give clone size only sometimes, using once, few, many, or a class for an expanded clone.

v_gene: TRBV2; len: 15; j_gene: TRBJ1-2; d_gene: TRBD1; abundance: -; CDR3aa: CASRPPGQGYYGYTF; CDR3nt: TGTGCCAGCAGGCCCCCGGGACAGGGATATTATGGCTACACCTTC
v_gene: TRBV12-5; len: 14; j_gene: TRBJ1-5; d_gene: -; abundance: -; CDR3aa: CASGQGGKGQPQHF; CDR3nt: TGTGCTAGTGGTCAAGGGGGGAAAGGCCAGCCCCAGCATTTT
v_gene: TRBV29-1; len: 11; j_gene: TRBJ2-1; d_gene: -; abundance: few; CDR3aa: CSVFWGGEQFF; CDR3nt: TGCAGCGTTTTTTGGGGTGGTGAGCAGTTCTTC
v_gene: TRBV29-1; len: 15; j_gene: TRBJ2-1; d_gene: TRBD2; abundance: -; CDR3aa: CSVDSSGGGYNEQFF; CDR3nt: TGCAGCGTCGATTCTAGCGGGGGAGGCTACAATGAGCAGTTCTTC
v_gene: TRBV29-1; len: 15; j_gene: TRBJ1-2; d_gene: -; abundance: -; CDR3aa: CSVELHGGLDYGYTF; CDR3nt: TGCAGCGTTGAACTCCATGGGGGGTTGGACTATGGCTACACCTTC
v_gene: TRBV29-1; len: 15; j_gene: TRBJ2-3; d_gene: TRBD2; abundance: -; CDR3aa: CSVERSSGGADTQYF; CDR3nt: TGCAGCGTTGAACGGTCTAGCGGGGGGGCCGATACGCAGTATTTT
v_gene: TRBV4-3; len: 15; j_gene: TRBJ1-1; d_gene: -; abundance: once; CDR3aa: CASSQERDVSTEAFF; CDR3nt: TGCGCCAGCAGCCAAGAGCGGGATGTGAGCACTGAAGCTTTCTTT
v_gene: TRBV21-1; len: 16; j_gene: TRBJ2-7; d_gene: -; abundance: -; CDR3aa: CASSKGLCRGSYEQYF; CDR3nt: TGTGCCAGCAGCAAAGGATTGTGCAGGGGGTCCTACGAGCAGTACTTC
v_gene: TRBV5-4; len: 15; j_gene: TRBJ2-1; d_gene: TRBD2; abundance: -; CDR3aa: CASSPQEAGGYEQFF; CDR3nt: TGTGCCAGCAGCCCGCAGGAGGCGGGGGGCTATGAGCAGTTCTTC
v_gene: TRBV30; len: 12; j_gene: TRBJ1-2; d_gene: TRBD1; abundance: -; CDR3aa: CASRDRGLGYTF; CDR3nt: TGTGCCTCCCGGGACAGGGGGCTTGGCTACACCTTC
v_gene: TRBV2; len: 14; j_gene: TRBJ1-2; d_gene: TRBD1; abundance: -; CDR3aa: CASMLLQGAIGYTF; CDR3nt: TGTGCCAGCATGCTCTTACAGGGGGCAATTGGCTACACCTTC
v_gene: TRBV29-1; len: 13; j_gene: TRBJ2-3; d_gene: -; abundance: few; CDR3aa: CSVPPETTDTQYF; CDR3nt: TGCAGCGTTCCCCCGGAAACAACAGATACGCAGTATTTT
v_gene: TRBV30; len: 11; j_gene: TRBJ1-1; d_gene: -; abundance: -; CDR3aa: CAWTDIAEAFF; CDR3nt: TGTGCCTGGACGGACATCGCTGAAGCTTTCTTT
v_gene: TRBV30; len: 13; j_gene: TRBJ2-1; d_gene: -; abundance: -; CDR3aa: CAWTESRGNEQFF; CDR3nt: TGTGCCTGGACGGAGTCCAGGGGCAATGAGCAGTTCTTC
v_gene: TRBV2; len: 13; j_gene: TRBJ1-4; d_gene: -; abundance: -; CDR3aa: CASSDRGGEKLFF; CDR3nt: TGTGCCAGCAGTGATCGAGGCGGTGAAAAACTGTTTTTT
v_gene: TRBV20-1; len: 11; j_gene: TRBJ2-5; d_gene: -; abundance: -; CDR3aa: CSRVYQETQYF; CDR3nt: TGCAGTAGAGTGTACCAAGAGACCCAGTACTTC
v_gene: TRBV6-5; len: 14; j_gene: TRBJ1-2; d_gene: -; abundance: -; CDR3aa: CASSYSAGDYGYTF; CDR3nt: TGTGCCAGCAGTTACTCGGCAGGGGACTATGGCTACACCTTC